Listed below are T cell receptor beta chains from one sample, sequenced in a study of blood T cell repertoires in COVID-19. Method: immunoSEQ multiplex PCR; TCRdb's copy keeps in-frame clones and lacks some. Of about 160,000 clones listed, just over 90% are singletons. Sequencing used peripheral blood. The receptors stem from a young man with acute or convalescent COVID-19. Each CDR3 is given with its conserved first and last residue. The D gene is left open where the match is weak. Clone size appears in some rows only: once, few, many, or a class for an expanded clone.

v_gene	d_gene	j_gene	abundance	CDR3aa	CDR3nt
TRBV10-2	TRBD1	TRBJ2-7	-	CASRLTGTGIYEQYF	TGCGCCAGCAGATTAACAGGGACAGGTATCTACGAGCAGTACTTC
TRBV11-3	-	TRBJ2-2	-	CASSFAANTGELFF	TGTGCCAGCAGCTTCGCGGCGAACACCGGGGAGCTGTTTTTT
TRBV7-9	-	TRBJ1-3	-	CASSLRLTSGNTIYF	TGTGCCAGCAGCTTACGTCTCACGAGTGGAAACACCATATATTTT
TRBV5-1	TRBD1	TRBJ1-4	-	CASSPRQGYNEKLFF	TGCGCCAGCAGCCCCCGACAGGGTTATAATGAAAAACTGTTTTTT
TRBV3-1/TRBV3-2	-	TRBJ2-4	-	CASSQGGRRNIQYF	TGTGCCAGCAGCCAGGGGGGACGGAGAAACATTCAGTACTTC
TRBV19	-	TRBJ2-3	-	CASSPPRHYRTDTQYF	TGTGCCAGTAGTCCGCCGAGACATTACCGCACAGATACGCAGTATTTT
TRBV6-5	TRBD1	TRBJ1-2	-	CASSPDRDSNYGYTF	TGTGCCAGCAGCCCAGACAGGGATTCTAACTATGGCTACACCTTC
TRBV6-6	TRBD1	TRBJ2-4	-	CASSWDRGWENIQYF	TGTGCCAGCAGTTGGGACAGGGGATGGGAAAACATTCAGTACTTC
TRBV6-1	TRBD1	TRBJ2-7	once	CASSEETGGGYEQYF	TGTGCCAGCAGTGAAGAGACAGGGGGCGGGTACGAGCAGTACTTC
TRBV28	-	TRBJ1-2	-	CASSFRQGYGYTF	TGTGCCAGCAGTTTTCGGCAGGGCTATGGCTACACCTTC
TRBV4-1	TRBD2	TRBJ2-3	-	CASSQDASGRTDTQYF	TGCGCCAGCAGCCAAGACGCTAGCGGACGCACAGATACGCAGTATTTT
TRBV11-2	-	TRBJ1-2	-	CASSKGHGYTF	TGTGCCAGCAGCAAGGGGCATGGCTACACCTTC
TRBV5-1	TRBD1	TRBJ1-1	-	CASGSAGQPLNTEAFF	TGCGCCAGCGGATCGGCGGGACAGCCCCTGAACACTGAAGCTTTCTTT
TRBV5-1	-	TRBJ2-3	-	CASSFAGLSDTQYF	TGCGCCAGCAGCTTCGCGGGATTGTCAGATACGCAGTATTTT